The 28 T cell receptor beta chains presented below share a single source sample, sequenced in a study of blood T cell repertoires in COVID-19. Produced via immunoSEQ multiplex PCR; TCRdb's table is partial and in-frame only. The sample has around 200,000 clones, 75% to 90% seen once; the top ten hold 4.5% to 5.5%. Sequencing was carried out using PBMCs or T cells enriched from blood (not recorded which). These receptors were collected from a woman aged 30 to 39 who had been exposed to COVID-19.

The chain employs TRBV7-9 and TRBJ2-7; D is possibly TRBD1 (6 bases). CDR1 is SEHNR, CDR2 FQNEAQ, per germline (reference sequence). The CDR3 length is 14 residues. The V gene lost 7 bases and the J gene lost 0 bases, with 13 bases spanning the gap. The CDR3 reads CASTRDTYSYEQYF. CDR3 bases: TGTGCCAGCACCAGGGACACTTACTCCTACGAGCAGTACTTC. The variable domain in full, with the rest retrieved from reference TRBV7-9 and TRBJ2-7, is DTGVSQNPRHKITKRGQNVTFRCDPISEHNRLYWYRQTLGQGPEFLTYFQNEAQLEKSRLLSDRFSAERPKGSFSTLEIQRTEQGDSAMYLCASTRDTYSYEQYFGPGTRLTVT.

V is TRBV4-1 and J is TRBJ2-1; TRBD2 agrees at 15 bases. The CDR3 contains 17 residues. V was pared by 0 bases and J by 9 bases, with 6 bases of the junction left unmatched. The germline V gene encodes CDR1 MGHRA and CDR2 YSYEKL. The CDR3: CASSQESGLAGGSEQFF. As DNA, the CDR3 is TGCGCCAGCAGCCAAGAATCGGGACTAGCGGGGGGTAGTGAGCAGTTCTTC.

This chain links TRBV2 with TRBJ2-7, with TRBD2 as a possible D gene (7 bases). Per germline, CDR1 SNHLY and CDR2 FYNNEI. The CDR3 sequence is 15 residues long. V dropped 7 bases and J dropped 2 bases, with 18 bases sitting between them. Here the CDR3 reads CASNPGRGFTYEQYF. CDR3 bases: TGTGCCAGCAACCCTGGGAGGGGGTTTACCTACGAGCAGTACTTC.

The gene calls are TRBV24-1 and TRBJ2-1, with a weak D call TRBD2 (6 bases). This CDR3 is 15 amino acids long. Trimming shortened V by 4 bases and J by 6 bases, and 15 bases separated the two germline ends. Germline V gene lookup returns CDR1 KGHDR and CDR2 SFDVKD. The DNA for the CDR3 is TGTGCCACCAGTGACCCCGGGAGAGTGGGCAATGAGCAGTTCTTC. This sequence encodes CATSDPGRVGNEQFF.

The chain carries TRBV7-2 and TRBJ1-1; 8 positions match TRBD1. This CDR3 has 17 amino acids. V lost 1 base to trimming and J lost 4 bases; unmatched junction nucleotides: 11. Germline values: CDR1 SGHTA, CDR2 FQGNSA. This CDR3 is CASSLVGVGQVGTEAFF. DNA of the CDR3: TGTGCCAGCAGCTTAGTAGGTGTGGGACAGGTCGGCACTGAAGCTTTCTTT.

The V call is TRBV5-4, the J call TRBJ2-3; maybe TRBD1 (6 bases). V dropped 0 bases and J dropped 1 base, with 15 bases sitting between them. Germline loops: CDR1 SGHNT, CDR2 YYREEE (reference sequence). The CDR3 extends over 17 amino acids. Here the CDR3 reads CASSLAGAGAGTDTQYF. DNA for the CDR3: TGTGCCAGCAGCTTGGCCGGGGCAGGGGCCGGCACAGATACGCAGTATTTT.

This chain connects TRBV6-5 to TRBJ1-1; tentatively, D is TRBD1 (6 bases). This CDR3 is 15 amino acids long. Trimming shortened V by 1 base and J by 3 bases, and 12 bases separated the two germline ends. Per the germline V gene, CDR1 is MNHEY and CDR2 is SVGAGI. The CDR3 nucleotides are TGTGCCAGCAGTTACTTTGGGGGCGCGGACACTGAAGCTTTCTTT. Translation: CASSYFGGADTEAFF.

This rearrangement joins TRBV5-1 to TRBJ1-5; 9 bases align to TRBD1. CDR3 length: 13 residues. The V gene's germline CDR1 is SGHRS and CDR2 YFSETQ. V gave up 6 bases and J gave up 6 bases; unmatched junction bases: 4. This CDR3 reads CASNRGPGQPQHF. CDR3 DNA sequence: TGCGCCAGCAACAGGGGGCCAGGTCAGCCCCAGCATTTT.

This chain uses TRBV28 with TRBJ1-1; no clear D gene. The CDR3 spans 12 residues. The germline V gene has CDR1 MDHEN and CDR2 SYDVKM. V lost 6 bases and J lost 3, with 8 bases in between. In DNA, the CDR3 is TGTGCCAGCAGGGGCAGCTACACTGAAGCTTTCTTT. Translation: CASRGSYTEAFF.

The rearrangement links TRBV29-1 to TRBJ2-3, with D possibly matching TRBD2 (6 bases). The CDR3 sequence is 13 residues long. V lost 1 base and J lost 6, with 11 bases in between. The V gene's germline CDR1 is SQVTM and CDR2 ANQGSEA. Here the CDR3 reads CSVEGGERDTQYF. CDR3 nucleotide sequence: TGCAGCGTTGAAGGCGGGGAGAGGGATACGCAGTATTTT.

The V and J genes are TRBV5-1 and TRBJ1-3, with 10 nucleotides matching TRBD1. The trim removed 1 base at V and 5 bases at J, leaving 3 bases unmatched. The CDR3 sequence is 15 residues long. The germline CDR1 and CDR2 sequences are SGHRS and YFSETQ. CDR3 coding DNA: TGCGCCAGCAGCTTGTCGGGACAGGGGAGAAACACCATATATTTT. As protein: CASSLSGQGRNTIYF.

This chain uses TRBV6-5 with TRBJ1-1; D may be TRBD1 (5 bases). Per the germline V gene, CDR1 is MNHEY and CDR2 is SVGAGI. V shed 3 bases and J shed 4 bases, with 12 bases lying between them. CDR3 length: 14 residues. The CDR3 here is CASSYWGGTTEAFF. CDR3 DNA sequence: TGTGCCAGCAGTTATTGGGGGGGGACCACTGAAGCTTTCTTT.

This chain connects TRBV5-1 to TRBJ2-7; D unclear. Germline CDR1 SGHRS, CDR2 YFSETQ. CDR3 length: 15 amino acids. Trimming took off 0 bases at V and 0 bases at J, with 10 bases between the two ends. This CDR3 reads CASSLDGGNSYEQYF. For the CDR3, the DNA is TGCGCCAGCAGCTTGGACGGCGGTAACTCCTACGAGCAGTACTTC.

The CDR3 reads CASSGAGGNGDTQYF. In DNA form, the CDR3 reads TGTGCCAGCAGCGGAGCGGGGGGGAACGGGGATACGCAGTATTTT. The chain joins TRBV9 to TRBJ2-3; 10 bases map to TRBD2. This CDR3 comprises 15 residues. Trimming removed 3 bases from V and 6 bases from J; junction bases left unmatched: 7. CDR1 is SGDLS and CDR2 is YYNGEE in the germline V gene.

This sequence joins TRBV27 and TRBJ1-3; D is perhaps TRBD1 (5 bases). Germline-derived CDR1 and CDR2 are MNHEY and SMNVEV (reference sequence). Trimming cost V 7 bases and J 0 bases, with 13 bases left between them. The CDR3 loop spans 15 amino acids. This chain's CDR3 is CASIVRENSGNTIYF. As DNA, the CDR3 is TGTGCCAGCATAGTCAGGGAAAACTCTGGAAACACCATATATTTT.

The V gene is TRBV7-9, the J gene TRBJ2-3; TRBD2 is a possible D gene (5 bases). Trimming shortened V by 4 bases and J by 9 bases, and 14 bases separated the two germline ends. Germline V gives CDR1 SEHNR, CDR2 FQNEAQ (reference sequence). This CDR3 spans 13 amino acids. The CDR3 loop reads CASSSPPGTTQYF. The CDR3 DNA reads TGTGCCAGCAGCTCTCCCCCGGGAACAACGCAGTATTTT.

This rearrangement joins TRBV5-1 to TRBJ2-7; 9 bases line up with TRBD1. Germline V lookup: CDR1 SGHRS, CDR2 YFSETQ. J lost 7 bases, V lost 6 bases, and 11 bases had no gene match. The CDR3 spans 14 residues. This chain's CDR3 is CASNPGTGLGEQYF. CDR3 nucleotides: TGCGCCAGCAACCCCGGGACAGGGCTTGGGGAGCAGTACTTC.

CDR3 coding DNA: TGTGCCAGCAGCTTGGGGTATGCGGGCACTGAAGCTTTCTTT. The encoded protein is CASSLGYAGTEAFF. V usage is TRBV5-8 and J usage is TRBJ1-1; D is unclear. CDR1 is SGHTS and CDR2 is YDEGEE in the germline V gene. Trimming removed 0 bases from V and 4 bases from J, with 10 bases in between. This CDR3 spans 14 amino acids.

The J gene is TRBJ1-2, the V gene TRBV27; possible D gene TRBD1, 5 bases. Germline assignment: CDR1 MNHEY and CDR2 SMNVEV (reference sequence). Trimming removed 2 bases from V and 3 bases from J, with 13 bases in between. The CDR3 sequence is 15 residues long. The CDR3 sequence is CASSLDRSHHYGYTF. The CDR3 DNA reads TGTGCCAGCAGTTTAGACAGATCTCATCACTATGGCTACACCTTC.

The genes are TRBV5-8 and TRBJ1-1; no clear D gene. Trimming removed 0 bases at V and 11 bases at J, with 11 bases between. The CDR3 length is 12 residues. CDR1 is SGHTS, CDR2 YDEGEE, per germline. Here the CDR3 reads CASSLAPSGAFF. In DNA, the CDR3 is TGTGCCAGCAGCTTGGCACCTTCGGGGGCTTTCTTT.

This chain joins TRBV5-1 and TRBJ2-7, with D maybe TRBD1 (6 bases). V was pared by 4 bases and J by 0 bases, with 17 bases between. The CDR3 covers 16 residues. Germline CDR1 and CDR2: SGHRS and YFSETQ. CDR3 sequence reads: CASSPSGQRFSYEQYF. The DNA for the CDR3 is TGCGCCAGCAGCCCCTCCGGACAGCGATTCTCCTACGAGCAGTACTTC.

The chain uses TRBV7-2 and TRBJ1-1; 7 positions match TRBD1. Germline V gene lookup returns CDR1 SGHTA and CDR2 FQGNSA. V lost 5 bases to trimming and J lost 4 bases; unmatched junction nucleotides: 13. The CDR3 covers 16 residues. The CDR3 protein is CASSHSILTGLTEAFF. Written as DNA, the CDR3 is TGTGCCAGCAGCCATTCCATCCTGACAGGGCTCACTGAAGCTTTCTTT.

The gene calls are TRBV7-8 and TRBJ1-5, with D perhaps matching TRBD1 (6 bases). The CDR3 loop spans 16 amino acids. Trimming pared 7 bases from V and 4 bases from J, leaving 20 bases between. Germline CDR1 is SGHVS and CDR2 is FQNEAQ. The CDR3 is CASTPEQGQLNQPQHF. The CDR3 DNA sequence: TGTGCCAGCACCCCGGAACAGGGCCAACTTAATCAGCCCCAGCATTTT.

The chain carries TRBV10-2 and TRBJ1-6, with D maybe TRBD1 (6 bases). The length of the CDR3 is 14 residues. CDR1 and CDR2 from the germline V gene are WSHSY and SAAADI. Trimming removed 4 bases from V and 10 bases from J, with 14 bases in between. CDR3 sequence (DNA): TGCGCCAGCAGTGGTAGAAAGGGGGACTCACCCCTCCACTTT. It encodes CASSGRKGDSPLHF.

The chain is built from TRBV19 and TRBJ1-2, with 8 bases aligning to TRBD1. This CDR3 contains 14 residues. From germline, CDR1 is LNHDA and CDR2 SQIVND (reference sequence). Trimming removed 7 bases from V and 8 bases from J; junction bases left unmatched: 12. Written as DNA, the CDR3 is TGTGCCAGTAAAATCCAGGGGGCACGCGGAGGCTACACCTTC. Protein: CASKIQGARGGYTF.

The chain carries TRBV6-6 and TRBJ1-2; the match to TRBD1 covers 7 bases. Germline CDR1 is MNHNY and CDR2 is SVGAGI (reference sequence). The CDR3 length is 13 residues. V shed 7 bases, J shed 4 bases, and the junction held 6 bases outside the gene matches. In nucleotides, the CDR3 is TGTGCCAGCACCAACGGGGACAGCTATGGCTACACCTTC. Its protein is CASTNGDSYGYTF.

On this clone itself: This specimen includes other DNA sequences encoding the same CDR3. The chain carries TRBV7-8 and TRBJ2-7, with a weak D call TRBD1 (6 bases). CDR1 and CDR2 from the germline V gene are SGHVS and FQNEAQ. V lost 6 bases, J lost 1 base, and 16 bases lay in between. This CDR3 has 15 residues. The CDR3 loop reads CASSLYQGPSYEQYF. CDR3 bases: TGTGCCAGCAGTCTATATCAGGGGCCTTCCTACGAGCAGTACTTC.

V and J are TRBV3-1 (or the pseudogene TRBV3-2) and TRBJ2-3; no clear D. V was cut by 4 bases and J by 7 bases, with 6 bases left in between. The V gene's germline CDR1 is LGHDT and CDR2 YNNKEL (reference sequence). This CDR3 has 11 amino acids. This CDR3 is CASSLHYTQYF. DNA of the CDR3: TGTGCCAGCAGCCTCCATTATACGCAGTATTTT.